This T cell receptor beta chain comes out of a study of vaccination and CD4 T cells after COVID-19. Across the study: Post-vaccine sampling followed dose two by a median approximately 70 days (range 14 to 241).

Cultured CD4+ T cell DNA was sequenced using the Oncomine TCR Beta short-read assay. TCRdb re-derived calls from the PCR reads in MiXCR, one entry per CDR3 protein. This sample has approximately 21,000 distinct CDR3 sequences, with around 50% found just once. Treatment specified: approximately 9-day PBMC culture with coronavirus spike peptide pools or control peptides (ViraFEST assay). With respect to this clonotype: Its cognate antigen is unknown.

Germline V gene data show CDR1 as SGHVS and CDR2 as FNYEAQ. Trimming at V came to 5 bases and at J to 10 bases, leaving 11 bases not matched to a gene. This CDR3 comprises 15 residues. The sample was CD4+ T cells from blood, cultured in vitro. The chain has TRBV7-6 and TRBJ2-1, with 10 bases lining up with TRBD1. The sequence came from a human donor who had recovered from COVID-19. In DNA form, the CDR3 reads TGTGCCAGCAGCGCCCAATCCGGACAGGGGGTAGAGCAGTTCTTC. The encoded protein is CASSAQSGQGVEQFF.